Here is one T cell receptor (beta chain) with its context. The sample comes from a study of cytomegalovirus exposure and HLA in healthy donors. It was with 60 Vbeta and 13 Jbeta primers that the PCR ran. The table came from immunoSEQ multiplex PCR; TCRdb's copy has only in-frame clones and leaves some out. The sample lists around 140,000 clones; around three quarters were seen once. The trim removed 4 bases at V and 0 bases at J, leaving 3 bases unmatched. Germline CDR1 is SGHRS and CDR2 is YFSETQ. This CDR3 region has 14 residues. What was sequenced was PBMCs. The genes are TRBV5-1 and TRBJ1-1; 7 bases are shared with TRBD1. This clonotype was sampled from a woman younger than 35 in good health and CMV-seropositive. CDR3 in amino acids: CASSIGGMNTEAFF. CDR3 bases: TGCGCCAGCAGCATAGGGGGCATGAACACTGAAGCTTTCTTT.